This T cell receptor (beta chain) was retrieved from a study of monozygotic twins with inflammatory bowel disease. Study outcomes and limitations: Repertoires of patients may have been made more variable by differing immunosuppressive treatments.

No DNA is given; TCRdb re-called the 5' RACE reads and lists each CDR3 protein once. The sample has about 160,000 distinct CDR3 sequences; the top ten hold 2.8%. In regard to this clonotype: No antigen is known for it.

This CDR3 region has 17 residues. Germline values: CDR1 SEHNR, CDR2 FQNEAQ (reference sequence). This clonotype was sampled from a human donor with ulcerative colitis or Crohn's disease, or a healthy co-twin of an affected twin (not recorded which). The sample consisted of blood. This rearrangement joins TRBV7-9 to TRBJ1-1; there is no DNA to check the TCRdb D call of TRBD1. The CDR3: CASSFLRGTGTTTEAFF.